The 10 T cell receptor beta chains below were found in one sample sequenced in a study of tissue T cells after allogeneic stem cell transplantation. Profiled with immunoSEQ multiplex PCR; TCRdb holds only in-frame clones, not every one. The sample yields roughly 9,700 clones, about 47% seen once. The time point was: mouse harvest day 7 after allogeneic transplant. Mouse grafts combined 10^7 T-cell-depleted bone marrow cells with 10^6 splenic CD5+ T cells. The specimen sequenced was gut tissue. The source of these receptors is a female BALB/c mouse given C57BL/6 T cells with graft-versus-host disease after an allogeneic hematopoietic cell transplant.

Of note for this clone: Gene names and germline refer to mouse. The DNA read from the CDR3 is TGTGCCAGCAGTCGGAGCAGAAGTCAAAACACCTTGTAC. This sequence encodes CASSRSRSQNTLY. The whole CDR3 reads CASSRSRSQNTLYF. This rearrangement joins TRBV26 to TRBJ2-4; the D is unclear. The read ends 1 residue shy of where the CDR3 ends; the end is completed using the germline J gene. CDR1 KGHPV and CDR2 FQNQEV come from the germline V gene (reference sequence). The ends were cut back, 4 bases at V and 0 bases at J, with 8 bases in the middle. The CDR3 totals 14 residues.

As to this clone: The gene names here belong to mouse. The read ends 1 residue shy of where the CDR3 ends; the end is completed using the germline J gene. The chain couples TRBV5 to TRBJ1-4; D might be TRBD1 (5 bases). The germline V gene encodes CDR1 LGHNA and CDR2 YNLKQL (reference sequence). Trimming cost V 0 bases and J 6 bases, with 11 bases left between them. This CDR3 has 15 amino acids. The CDR3 reads CASSQERGEDERLFF. The part of the CDR3 DNA that was read is TGTGCCAGCAGCCAAGAAAGGGGAGAGGACGAAAGATTATTT.

This clone has just a few counts. Gene names and germline refer to mouse. The CDR3 end is not reached by the read, which stops 1 residue before it; the germline J gene fills it in. Distinct nucleotide sequences in the sample also encode this CDR3. The gene calls are TRBV26 and TRBJ1-2; possibly TRBD1 for D (6 bases). There are 13 residues in the CDR3. Germline CDR1 and CDR2: KGHPV and FQNQEV (reference sequence). V lost 6 bases, J lost 1 base, and 9 bases lay in between. CDR3 DNA (partial): TGTGCCAGCAGCCTGGGACAAAACTCCGACTACACC. Amino acid sequence: CASSLGQNSDYT. In full, the CDR3 is CASSLGQNSDYTF.

This clone was seen only a few times. Gene names and germline match the mouse. The CDR3 end falls 1 residue outside the read, so it is completed with the germline J gene. The V and J genes are TRBV26 and TRBJ2-2; 10 bases are shared with TRBD2. The CDR3 extends over 17 amino acids. The V segment lost 2 bases and the J segment 1 base; nucleotides outside the gene matches: 4. Germline V lookup: CDR1 KGHPV, CDR2 FQNQEV (reference sequence). CDR3 sequence: CASSLNLGGLNTGQLYF. Incomplete CDR3 DNA: TGTGCCAGCAGTCTGAACCTGGGGGGGCTAAACACCGGGCAGCTCTAC.

Comments on this clone: The listed genes are named as in mouse. Read sequence stops 1 residue before the CDR3 end, and the germline J gene provides the missing end. The chain carries TRBV16 and TRBJ2-3, with D uncertain. The CDR3 spans 15 residues. Deletions cut 1 base from V and 0 bases from J, with 8 bases between. Germline V lookup: CDR1 SGHSA, CDR2 FRNQAP. The CDR3: CASSLARSSAETLYF. The CDR3 DNA, read in part, is TGTGCAAGCAGCTTAGCCAGGAGTAGTGCAGAAACGCTGTAT.

This clone came up a few times. Any gene name here is a mouse gene name. The read ends 1 residue before the CDR3 terminus; that terminus is restored from the germline J gene. V and J are TRBV12-1 and TRBJ1-4; no definite D call. CDR3 length equals 13 residues. Trimming removed 1 base from V and 4 bases from J, with 6 bases in between. Germline V gene lookup returns CDR1 SGHSN and CDR2 HYEKVE. The covered CDR3 bases are TGTGCCAGCTCTCTAGGGATCAACGAAAGATTATTT. Residues: CASSLGINERLF. The entire CDR3 is CASSLGINERLFF.

With regard to this clone: Mouse gene names and germline throughout. The CDR3 DNA, read in part, is TGTGCCAGCAGTATAGGGGGCCAAGGGAACACAGAAGTCTTC. Amino acids: CASSIGGQGNTEVF. The whole CDR3 sequence is CASSIGGQGNTEVFF. The chain carries TRBV19 and TRBJ1-1; D perhaps matches TRBD1 (5 bases). The CDR3 end falls 1 residue outside the read, so it is completed with the germline J gene. The CDR3 sequence is 15 residues long. V was cut by 0 bases and J by 1 base, with 10 bases left in between. Germline lookup yields CDR1 FNHDT and CDR2 SITEND (reference sequence).

On this clone itself: The gene names here belong to mouse. Coverage ceases 1 residue before the CDR3 finishes, and the germline J gene fills in the end. The genes are TRBV3 and TRBJ2-1, with 14 bases matching TRBD2. CDR3 length equals 14 residues. Germline V CDR1 and CDR2: SNHLY, FYNGKV (reference sequence). V gave up 4 bases and J gave up 8 bases; unmatched junction bases: 1. CDR3 DNA (partial): TGTGCCAGCAGCTGGGACTGGGGGGGCTCTGAGCAGTTC. Protein product: CASSWDWGGSEQF. The whole CDR3 sequence reads CASSWDWGGSEQFF. The entire variable domain, with the rest obtained from reference TRBV3 and TRBJ2-1, is as follows: GPKVLQIPSHQIIDMGQMVTLNCDPVSNHLYFYWYKQILGQQMEFLVNFYNGKVMEKSKLFKDQFSVERPDGSYFTLKIQPTALEDSAVYFCASSWDWGGSEQFFGPGTRLTVL.

Points on this clone: Gene names are the mouse ones. The read finishes 1 residue shy of the CDR3 end, and the germline J gene is used to complete it. The chain has TRBV3 and TRBJ2-4; no firm D call. In germline, CDR1 is SNHLY, CDR2 FYNGKV (reference sequence). CDR3 length: 13 amino acids. Trimming took 0 bases from V and 1 from J, leaving 2 bases between them. CDR3 DNA, as far as it was read: TGTGCCAGCAGCTTAGCGGGTCAAAACACCTTGTAC. It specifies CASSLAGQNTLY. The entire CDR3 protein is CASSLAGQNTLYF.

A remark on this clone: The gene symbols are mouse symbols. Read coverage stops 1 residue before the CDR3 terminus; the germline J gene supplies the remainder. This chain links TRBV26 with TRBJ1-4, with D possibly being TRBD1 (6 bases). The CDR3 is 14 amino acids. The V end lost 2 bases, the J end lost 5 bases, and 9 bases lay between the germline ends. The germline V gene has CDR1 KGHPV and CDR2 FQNQEV (reference sequence). CDR3 residues: CASSLGTTNERLFF. The sequenced CDR3 bases are TGTGCCAGCAGTCTGGGGACAACAAACGAAAGATTATTT.